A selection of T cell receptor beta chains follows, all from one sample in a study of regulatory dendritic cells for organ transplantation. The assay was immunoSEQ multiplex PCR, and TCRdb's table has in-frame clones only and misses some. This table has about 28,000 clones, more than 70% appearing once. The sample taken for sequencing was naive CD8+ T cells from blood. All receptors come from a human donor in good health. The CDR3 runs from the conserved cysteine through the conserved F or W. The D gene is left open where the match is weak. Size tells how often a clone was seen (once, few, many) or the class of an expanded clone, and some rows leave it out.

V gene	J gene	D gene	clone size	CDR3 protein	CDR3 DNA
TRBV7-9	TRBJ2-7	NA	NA	CASSLDPASQVNEQYF	TGTGCCAGCAGCTTAGACCCGGCCTCCCAGGTCAACGAGCAGTACTTC
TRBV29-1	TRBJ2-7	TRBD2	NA	CSVEDLAGGLSYEQYF	TGCAGCGTTGAAGATCTGGCGGGGGGGCTCTCCTACGAGCAGTACTTC
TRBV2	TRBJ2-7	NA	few	CASSSSGLYYEQYF	TGTGCCAGCAGCTCCAGCGGGCTCTACTACGAGCAGTACTTC
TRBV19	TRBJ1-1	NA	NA	CASSIEVRGGTEAFF	TGTGCCAGTAGTATAGAAGTTAGGGGGGGGACTGAAGCTTTCTTT
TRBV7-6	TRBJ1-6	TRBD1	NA	CASRGDRGNSPLHF	TGTGCCAGCAGGGGGGACAGGGGCAATTCACCCCTCCACTTT
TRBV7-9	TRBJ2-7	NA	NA	CASSLAAAGEQYF	TGTGCCAGCAGCTTAGCGGCTGCGGGCGAGCAGTACTTC
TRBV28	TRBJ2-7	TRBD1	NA	CASSQTGTASYEQYF	TGTGCCAGCAGCCAAACTGGGACAGCATCCTACGAGCAGTACTTC
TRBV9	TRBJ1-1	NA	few	CASSDRANTEAFF	TGTGCCAGCAGCGACAGGGCGAACACTGAAGCTTTCTTT
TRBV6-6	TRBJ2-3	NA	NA	CASRAGDTQYF	TGTGCCAGCAGAGCAGGGGATACGCAGTATTTT
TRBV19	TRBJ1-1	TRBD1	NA	CASSTGQGLNTEAFF	TGTGCCAGTAGTACGGGACAGGGGCTGAACACTGAAGCTTTCTTT
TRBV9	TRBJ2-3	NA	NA	CASSVSGLLTDTQYF	TGTGCCAGCAGCGTTTCGGGACTTCTCACAGATACGCAGTATTTT
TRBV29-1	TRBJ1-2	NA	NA	CSVGDTLYGYTF	TGCAGCGTTGGAGACACACTATATGGCTACACCTTC
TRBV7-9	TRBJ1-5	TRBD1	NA	CASSYTGGGNQPQHF	TGTGCCAGCAGCTATACAGGGGGCGGGAATCAGCCCCAGCATTTT
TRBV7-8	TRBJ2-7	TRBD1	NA	CASSPPGTGRREQYF	TGTGCCAGCAGCCCGCCCGGGACAGGGCGACGCGAGCAGTACTTC
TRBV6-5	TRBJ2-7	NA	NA	CASSASSGVYEQYF	TGTGCCAGCAGCGCAAGCTCGGGGGTTTACGAGCAGTACTTC
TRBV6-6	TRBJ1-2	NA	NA	CASSPHTTGNGYTF	TGTGCCAGCAGTCCACACACGACAGGAAATGGCTACACCTTC
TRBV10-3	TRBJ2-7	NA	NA	CAISEGVGLSYEQYF	TGTGCCATCAGTGAAGGGGTGGGACTTTCCTACGAGCAGTACTTC
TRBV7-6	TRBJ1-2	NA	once	CASTPGGGSGFSHGYTF	TGTGCCAGCACCCCCGGGGGGGGGTCAGGCTTTTCCCATGGCTACACCTTC
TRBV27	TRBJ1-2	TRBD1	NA	CASWTGFYGYTF	TGTGCCAGCTGGACAGGCTTCTATGGCTACACCTTC
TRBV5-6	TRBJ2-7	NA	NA	CASSRQEKGGGMEEQYF	TGTGCCAGCAGCCGACAAGAAAAAGGGGGGGGGATGGAGGAGCAGTACTTC
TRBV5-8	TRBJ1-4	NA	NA	CASSVISSRGNEKLFF	TGTGCCAGCAGCGTGATCTCGTCCAGGGGAAATGAAAAACTGTTTTTT
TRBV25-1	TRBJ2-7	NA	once	CASSEYALARDSYEQYF	TGTGCCAGCAGTGAATATGCCCTCGCGAGAGACTCCTACGAGCAGTACTTC
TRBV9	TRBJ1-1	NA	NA	CASSVAGGVGTEAFF	TGTGCCAGCAGCGTAGCGGGGGGGGTGGGCACTGAAGCTTTCTTT
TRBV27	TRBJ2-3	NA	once	CASSLRGQPGTDTQYF	TGTGCCAGCAGTCTCCGAGGACAGCCGGGCACAGATACGCAGTATTTT
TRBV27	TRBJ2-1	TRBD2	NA	CASSLGAGINNEQFF	TGTGCCAGCAGTTTAGGAGCGGGGATCAACAATGAGCAGTTCTTC
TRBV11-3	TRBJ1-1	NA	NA	CASTPGREYTEAFF	TGTGCCAGCACCCCGGGCAGGGAATACACTGAAGCTTTCTTT
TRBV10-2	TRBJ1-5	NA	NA	CASSEGGGYNQPQHF	TGCGCCAGCAGTGAAGGTGGGGGGTACAATCAGCCCCAGCATTTT
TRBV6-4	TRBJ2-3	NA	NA	CASIGGISTDTQYF	TGTGCCAGCATAGGGGGAATTAGCACAGATACGCAGTATTTT
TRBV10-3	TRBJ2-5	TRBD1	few	CAISESGGQGWQTQYF	TGTGCCATCAGTGAGTCGGGGGGACAGGGGTGGCAGACCCAGTACTTC
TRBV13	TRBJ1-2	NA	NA	CASSLETGPNDDYGYTF	TGTGCCAGCAGCTTAGAGACAGGCCCTAATGATGACTATGGCTACACCTTC
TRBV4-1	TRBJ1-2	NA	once	CASSQVTGSMDGYTF	TGCGCCAGCAGCCAAGTTACAGGGAGTATGGATGGCTACACCTTC
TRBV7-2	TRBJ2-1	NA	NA	CASSLALASSYNEQFF	TGTGCCAGCAGCTTAGCGCTGGCTAGCTCCTACAATGAGCAGTTCTTC
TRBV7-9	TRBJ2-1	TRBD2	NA	CASRAWGGYHNEQFF	TGTGCCAGCAGAGCCTGGGGGGGGTACCACAATGAGCAGTTCTTC
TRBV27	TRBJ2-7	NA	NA	CASSPGAGAREQYF	TGTGCCAGCAGCCCCGGGGCAGGGGCTAGGGAGCAGTACTTC
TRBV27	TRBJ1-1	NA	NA	CASNSLGQPEAFF	TGTGCCAGCAACTCCCTGGGGCAGCCTGAAGCTTTCTTT
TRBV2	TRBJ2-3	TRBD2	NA	CASIGRASGTDTQYF	TGTGCCAGCATCGGAAGGGCTAGCGGAACAGATACGCAGTATTTT
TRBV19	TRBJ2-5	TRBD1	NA	CASSIQGAVGETQYF	TGTGCCAGTAGCATACAGGGGGCTGTCGGTGAGACCCAGTACTTC
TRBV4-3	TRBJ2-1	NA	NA	CASSQAAGPSYNEQFF	TGCGCCAGCAGCCAAGCGGCAGGGCCCTCCTACAATGAGCAGTTCTTC
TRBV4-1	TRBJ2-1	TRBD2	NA	CASSQAGGTEQFF	TGCGCCAGCAGCCAAGCGGGGGGGACGGAGCAGTTCTTC
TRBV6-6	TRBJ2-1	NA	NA	CASSYIASSSYNEQFF	TGTGCCAGCAGTTACATAGCTTCTAGCTCCTACAATGAGCAGTTCTTC
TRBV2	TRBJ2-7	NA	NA	CASSEAPTAAWYF	TGTGCCAGCAGTGAAGCGCCGACAGCTGCATGGTACTTC
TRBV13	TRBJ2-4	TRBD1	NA	CASSPRDRGWGNIQYF	TGTGCCAGCAGCCCAAGGGACAGGGGTTGGGGAAACATTCAGTACTTC
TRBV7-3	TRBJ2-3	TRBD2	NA	CASSRSGGAGDTQYF	TGTGCCAGCAGCCGTAGCGGGGGGGCGGGGGATACGCAGTATTTT
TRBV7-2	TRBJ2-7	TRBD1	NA	CASSLPTGSTPYEQYF	TGTGCCAGCAGCTTACCGACAGGGTCAACCCCCTACGAGCAGTACTTC
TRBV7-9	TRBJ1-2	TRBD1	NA	CASSFGQGADGYTF	TGTGCCAGCAGCTTTGGACAGGGGGCTGACGGCTACACCTTC
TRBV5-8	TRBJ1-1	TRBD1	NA	CASSLTDRGNTEAFF	TGTGCCAGCAGCTTGACGGACAGGGGAAACACTGAAGCTTTCTTT
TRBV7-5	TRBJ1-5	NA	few	CARSCGQGGQPQHF	TGTGCCAGAAGCTGCGGACAGGGAGGGCAGCCCCAGCATTTT
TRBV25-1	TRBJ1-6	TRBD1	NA	CASGTGGGSPLHF	TGTGCCAGCGGAACAGGGGGCGGTTCACCCCTCCACTTT
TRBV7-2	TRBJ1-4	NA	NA	CASRVLGNEKLFF	TGTGCCTCGAGGGTGTTGGGTAATGAAAAACTGTTTTTT
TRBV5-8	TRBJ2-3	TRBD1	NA	CASSFGTASTDTQYF	TGTGCCAGCAGCTTCGGGACAGCTAGCACAGATACGCAGTATTTT
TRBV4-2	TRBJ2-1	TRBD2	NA	CASSQGLAGGNEQFF	TGTGCCAGCAGCCAAGGACTAGCGGGGGGGAATGAGCAGTTCTTC